Reported below is one TCR beta chain. Antigen unknown. The libraries were made with immunoSEQ version 4 in survey mode. Template was genomic DNA at about 10 ng/uL, with up to 1 ug used per sample. The table came from immunoSEQ multiplex PCR; TCRdb's copy has only in-frame clones and leaves some out. The table records 40,000 or so clones, 88% of them present only once. This record belongs to a study of persistence of HIV-infected CD4 T cells. Whole-study findings and limits: TCR oligoclonality correlated with proviral oligoclonality in the same sorted populations.

V lost 6 bases and J 0 bases, leaving 27 bases between the germline ends. Per the germline V gene, CDR1 is MNHEY and CDR2 is SMNVEV (reference sequence). The length of the CDR3 is 20 residues. This nonspecific control used anti-CD3/anti-CD28 bead stimulation of CD4+ T cells. CD4+ T cells upregulating both CD40 ligand and CD69 were sorted as responding cells. Adults with HIV-1 started suppressive ART while chronically infected. The sequenced sample was CD4+ T cells sorted from PBMCs after roughly 18-hour stimulation, obtained from a patient who received antiretroviral therapy. The TCR was taken from an adult woman with HIV who was CMV-seropositive. This chain connects TRBV27 to TRBJ2-4, with D possibly TRBD1 on 6 matching bases. The DNA for the CDR3 is TGTGCCAGCAGCCGGCTGACAGGCTCACCGAGCACGCTAGCCAAAAACATTCAGTACTTC. Translation: CASSRLTGSPSTLAKNIQYF.